Each of the 30 T cell receptor beta chains below was sequenced from the same sample in a study of blood T cell repertoires in COVID-19. Method: immunoSEQ multiplex PCR; TCRdb's copy keeps in-frame clones and lacks some. The repertoire consists of roughly 30,000 clones, with around four fifths occurring once and the leading ten covering almost 40%. Sequenced sample: peripheral blood. Receptor source: a man between 65 and 85 years old with acute or convalescent COVID-19.

The chain carries TRBV7-6 and TRBJ1-6; D gene uncertain. Trimming cost V 0 bases and J 7 bases, with 4 bases left between them. The CDR3 spans 13 residues. From germline, CDR1 is SGHVS and CDR2 FNYEAQ. The CDR3 reads CASSLARNSPLHF. The CDR3 bases are TGTGCCAGCAGCTTAGCACGGAATTCACCCCTCCACTTT.

This clone was recorded only once. The V call is TRBV11-3, the J call TRBJ2-1; 7 bases match TRBD2. The CDR3 covers 13 residues. Trimming removed 1 base from V and 10 bases from J; junction bases left unmatched: 4. Per the germline V gene, CDR1 is SGHNT and CDR2 is YENEEA. CDR3 loop: CASSLAGAGEQFF. The CDR3 nucleotides are TGTGCCAGCAGCTTAGCGGGAGCGGGAGAGCAGTTCTTC.

V and J are TRBV11-2 and TRBJ2-5, with D tentatively TRBD2 (6 bases). CDR3 size: 15 residues. Germline V CDR1 and CDR2: SGHAT, FQNNGV. V was cut by 1 base and J by 0 bases, with 9 bases left in between. The CDR3 loop is CASSLGRDYQETQYF. The CDR3 coding sequence is TGTGCCAGCAGCTTAGGACGGGACTACCAAGAGACCCAGTACTTC.

CDR3 protein: CASSWTSGSINNEQFF. CDR3 sequence (DNA): TGCGCCAGCAGTTGGACTAGCGGGAGCATTAACAATGAGCAGTTCTTC. This sequence joins TRBV5-1 and TRBJ2-1; 13 bases agree with TRBD2. CDR1 and CDR2 from the germline V gene are SGHRS and YFSETQ. With 5 bases clipped from V and 5 bases from J, the junction kept 7 bases outside the gene matches. The length of the CDR3 is 16 residues.

This chain uses TRBV6-2 or TRBV6-3 with TRBJ2-1, with a tentative D call TRBD2 (5 bases). V gave up 6 bases and J gave up 4 bases, with 10 bases separating them. Germline-derived CDR1 and CDR2 are MNHEY and SVGEGT. The CDR3 has 13 residues. CDR3 sequence (DNA): TGTGCCAGCAGCAGCGGTTCTTACAATGAGCAGTTCTTC. Translation: CASSSGSYNEQFF.

The chain recombines TRBV2 with TRBJ1-3, with unresolved D. The CDR3 has 14 amino acids. Trimming cost V 7 bases and J 0 bases, with 10 bases left between them. Germline V gene sequence: CDR1 SNHLY, CDR2 FYNNEI. The DNA for the CDR3 is TGTGCCAGCAATACGGGAAGCTCTGGAAACACCATATATTTT. Its protein product is CASNTGSSGNTIYF.

Regarding this clone: The junction and the germline gene differ at one end; a read error may be behind it. In DNA, the CDR3 is TGTGCCTGTAGATGGGGGGACACTGAAGCTTTCTTT. This sequence encodes CACRWGDTEAFF. The J gene is TRBJ1-1, the V gene TRBV19; TRBD1 might be the D (5 bases). The CDR3 has 12 amino acids. Germline assignment: CDR1 LNHDA and CDR2 SQIVND (reference sequence).

The chain couples TRBV18 to TRBJ1-5; no definite D call. Germline-derived CDR1 and CDR2 are KGHSH and LQKENI. The CDR3 has 13 residues. Trimming took 2 bases from V and 9 from J, leaving 11 bases between them. The chain's CDR3 is CASSPVGDGPQHF. For the CDR3, the DNA is TGTGCCAGCTCACCAGTGGGAGATGGGCCCCAGCATTTT.

V usage is TRBV9 and J usage is TRBJ2-5; maybe TRBD1 (5 bases). Germline V gene sequence: CDR1 SGDLS, CDR2 YYNGEE. The V end lost 2 bases, the J end lost 7 bases, and 9 bases lay between the germline ends. The CDR3 contains 12 residues. In DNA, the CDR3 is TGTGCCAGCAGCGTTCATAGGGGGACCCAGTACTTC. Translating gives CASSVHRGTQYF.

The V gene is TRBV11-2, the J gene TRBJ2-7; 12 bases match TRBD1. This CDR3 is built from 15 residues. Germline assignment: CDR1 SGHAT and CDR2 FQNNGV. Unmatched junction bases numbered 6, after V lost 5 bases and J lost 4 bases. For the CDR3, the DNA is TGTGCCAGCAGCGGAGGGACAGGGGGCCTTTACGAGCAGTACTTC. This sequence encodes CASSGGTGGLYEQYF.

The chain joins TRBV5-4 to TRBJ2-7, with D possibly TRBD1 on 5 matching bases. Germline CDR1 and CDR2: SGHNT and YYREEE (reference sequence). Trimming shortened V by 4 bases and J by 8 bases, and 19 bases separated the two germline ends. The CDR3 covers 14 residues. CDR3 sequence (DNA): TGTGCCAGCAGCGGAGAGGACAAGCCTTTGCAGCAGTACTTC. Translating gives CASSGEDKPLQQYF.

CDR3 region: CASSLRQGPNYGYTF. The CDR3 DNA is TGTGCCAGCAGTTTACGACAGGGCCCTAACTATGGCTACACCTTC. V usage is TRBV6-1 and J usage is TRBJ1-2, with 7 bases identical to TRBD1. Trimming removed 5 bases from V and 0 bases from J; junction bases left unmatched: 6. The germline V gene encodes CDR1 MNHNS and CDR2 SASEGT. This CDR3 is built from 15 residues.

The chain joins TRBV5-1 to TRBJ1-2; D unclear. V gave up 4 bases and J gave up 0 bases, with 10 bases separating them. Per the germline V gene, CDR1 is SGHRS and CDR2 is YFSETQ. This CDR3 contains 14 residues. The CDR3 DNA is TGCGCCAGCAGCGAGGGCGGAGCTAACTATGGCTACACCTTC. Translated, it gives CASSEGGANYGYTF.

This clone was seen just once. V gene TRBV30 combines with J gene TRBJ1-6; 10 nucleotides line up with TRBD1. The CDR3 consists of 14 residues. Losses at the gene ends were 8 bases for V and 8 bases for J; bases not matched to a gene: 9. Germline V gene lookup returns CDR1 GTSNPN and CDR2 SVGIG (reference sequence). DNA for the CDR3: TGTGCCCGAGAGACAGGGGGCTACGATTCACCCCTCCACTTT. It encodes CARETGGYDSPLHF.

The V gene is TRBV15, the J gene TRBJ1-5; no clear D. This CDR3 contains 14 residues. V dropped 2 bases and J dropped 3 bases, with 8 bases sitting between them. CDR1 LNHNV and CDR2 YYDKDF come from the germline V gene (reference sequence). As DNA, the CDR3 is TGTGCCACCAGCAGATCGGTCACCAATCAGCCCCAGCATTTT. It is translated as CATSRSVTNQPQHF.

The V call is TRBV18, the J call TRBJ2-1; 13 bases map to TRBD2. Germline V gene sequence: CDR1 KGHSH, CDR2 LQKENI. J gave up 7 bases and V 3 bases, and 3 bases lay outside the gene matches. The length of the CDR3 is 15 residues. The CDR3 sequence is CASSPGTSGKNEQFF. As DNA, the CDR3 is TGTGCCAGCTCACCCGGGACTAGCGGGAAAAATGAGCAGTTCTTC.

The chain is built from TRBV19 and TRBJ2-3; possibly TRBD2 for D (6 bases). Germline values: CDR1 LNHDA, CDR2 SQIVND (reference sequence). This CDR3 spans 14 amino acids. V shed 7 bases and J shed 4 bases, with 15 bases lying between them. The CDR3 here is CASTRRGGPDTQYF. The DNA for the CDR3 is TGTGCCAGTACCCGGAGGGGAGGACCAGATACGCAGTATTTT.

CDR3 in amino acids: CASSLDGGNTGELFF. CDR3 DNA sequence: TGCGCCAGCAGCCTCGACGGCGGGAACACCGGGGAGCTGTTTTTT. This chain connects TRBV4-3 to TRBJ2-2; unclear D gene. The germline CDR1 and CDR2 sequences are LGHNA and YSLEER. This CDR3 contains 15 residues. V lost 4 bases, J lost 1 base, and 10 bases lay in between.

The CDR3 loop reads CASTQGNTIYF. In DNA form, the CDR3 reads TGTGCCAGCACACAGGGAAACACCATATATTTT. The rearrangement joins TRBV6-5 to TRBJ1-3; D gene unclear. This CDR3 contains 11 residues. Germline V gene sequence: CDR1 MNHEY, CDR2 SVGAGI. V gave up 7 bases and J gave up 4 bases, with 5 bases separating them.

For the CDR3, the DNA is TGCAGTGCTAGAGCTCTAGAGACCCAGTACTTC. This gives the protein CSARALETQYF. V gene TRBV20-1 combines with J gene TRBJ2-5, with D uncertain. This CDR3 has 11 residues. The ends were cut back, 1 base at V and 4 bases at J, with 4 bases in the middle. In germline, CDR1 is DFQATT, CDR2 SNEGSKA (reference sequence).

This chain links TRBV7-9 with TRBJ2-5; TRBD2 agrees at 8 bases. This CDR3 contains 14 residues. In germline, CDR1 is SEHNR, CDR2 FQNEAQ (reference sequence). V trimming: 5 bases; J trimming: 5 bases; junction bases outside the gene matches: 7. As DNA, the CDR3 is TGTGCCAGCAGCACGGGACTAGGACAGGAGACCCAGTACTTC. This sequence encodes CASSTGLGQETQYF.

The chain joins TRBV14 to TRBJ2-7; D is undetermined. CDR3 size: 11 residues. Trimming removed 1 base from V and 6 bases from J, with 4 bases in between. CDR1 SGHDN and CDR2 FVKESK come from the germline V gene. CDR3 in DNA: TGTGCCAGCAGCCAAGTATCCGAGCAGTACTTC. Translation: CASSQVSEQYF.

V usage is TRBV4-1 and J usage is TRBJ1-2; D is uncertain. V was shortened by 0 bases and J by 1 base, with 3 bases between the two germline ends. This CDR3 is 13 amino acids long. Germline assignment: CDR1 MGHRA and CDR2 YSYEKL. The CDR3 loop reads CASSQDNNYGYTF. CDR3 in DNA: TGCGCCAGCAGCCAAGATAATAACTATGGCTACACCTTC.

V is TRBV3-1 (or the pseudogene TRBV3-2) and J is TRBJ2-7; no reliable D call. Per germline, CDR1 LGHDT and CDR2 YNNKEL (reference sequence). The CDR3 covers 11 residues. V lost 7 bases to trimming and J lost 0 bases, with 4 bases between them. The CDR3 here is CASTNSYEQYF. The DNA for the CDR3 is TGTGCCAGCACAAACTCCTACGAGCAGTACTTC.

This clone appeared a few times. The CDR3 DNA sequence: TGTGCCAGCAGCTTAACGGTGGAGTCCTACGAGCAGTACTTC. It codes for CASSLTVESYEQYF. J is TRBJ2-7 and V is TRBV11-1, with D uncertain. Looked up from germline, CDR1 is SGHAT and CDR2 is FQDESV (reference sequence). Trimming took 2 bases from V and 1 from J, leaving 9 bases between them. The CDR3 has 14 residues.

This chain links TRBV5-8 with TRBJ2-7, with D unclear. Per the germline V gene, CDR1 is SGHTS and CDR2 is YDEGEE. CDR3 length: 13 amino acids. The V and J ends lost 2 bases and 1 base respectively, with 7 bases between them. CDR3 nucleotide sequence: TGTGCCAGCAGCTTCCGCGGTTCCTACGAGCAGTACTTC. It codes for CASSFRGSYEQYF.

This chain links TRBV5-1 with TRBJ2-7; D not certain. The CDR3 runs 13 residues. Germline V lookup: CDR1 SGHRS, CDR2 YFSETQ. V lost 0 bases, J lost 4 bases, and 8 bases lay in between. CDR3 bases: TGCGCCAGCAGCTTGGATAACTGGTACGAGCAGTACTTC. This translates into CASSLDNWYEQYF.

The J gene is TRBJ2-5, the V gene TRBV11-3, with TRBD2 identical over 9 bases. CDR3 length equals 17 residues. Trimming cost V 3 bases and J 5 bases; bases outside gene matches: 13. The germline V gene has CDR1 SGHNT and CDR2 YENEEA. The chain's CDR3 is CASSLGGGAASGETQYF. CDR3 DNA sequence: TGTGCCAGCAGCTTGGGCGGGGGGGCCGCCAGTGGGGAGACCCAGTACTTC.

Within the sample, this clone is medium-sized. This sequence joins TRBV6-4 and TRBJ2-3; 7 bases line up with TRBD1. CDR3 length: 14 amino acids. Losses at the gene ends were 4 bases for V and 2 bases for J; bases not matched to a gene: 3. Germline V CDR1 and CDR2: MRHNA, SNTAGT. CDR3 in DNA: TGTGCCAGCAGTGCGACAGGGCCCACAGATACGCAGTATTTT. Translation gives CASSATGPTDTQYF.

This rearrangement joins TRBV6-5 to TRBJ2-1; 8 bases map to TRBD2. V was clipped by 6 bases and J by 9 bases; unmatched bases: 7. The germline gives CDR1 MNHEY, CDR2 SVGAGI. The CDR3 runs to 13 residues. Written as DNA, the CDR3 is TGTGCCAGCAGCGGGGGGGTAGGGAGTGAGCAGTTCTTC. Amino acid sequence: CASSGGVGSEQFF.